The next 12 T cell receptor beta chains were all read from a single sample in a study of T cells in Graves' hyperthyroidism and ophthalmopathy. TCR beta CDR3 regions were amplified from RNA transcripts. The TCR CDR3 first-round RT-PCR relied on the HTBI primer set. A single record per CDR3 protein comes from TCRdb applying MiXCR to the multiplex PCR reads. Of a few hundred thousand distinct CDR3 sequences in the sample, 22% were seen once. Sequencing was done on a sample of blood. The receptors come from a woman in her sixties or seventies with Graves' ophthalmopathy.

V gene TRBV28 combines with J gene TRBJ2-1; 11 bases align to TRBD2. The CDR3 has 17 residues. J gave up 5 bases and V 6 bases, and 12 bases lay outside the gene matches. Germline V CDR1 and CDR2: MDHEN, SYDVKM. The DNA of the CDR3 is TGTGCCAGCAGCGAAGTTCTCCTAGCGGGAGGCCACAATGAGCAGTTCTTC. Its translation is CASSEVLLAGGHNEQFF.

The rearrangement joins TRBV6-5 to TRBJ2-4; D is uncertain. Germline CDR1 MNHEY, CDR2 SVGAGI. Trimming left V 0 bases short and J 5 bases short, with 5 bases between. CDR3 length: 13 residues. The CDR3 protein is CASSYSSENIQYF. CDR3 nucleotides: TGTGCCAGCAGTTACTCCAGTGAAAACATTCAGTACTTC.

The genes are TRBV5-6 and TRBJ2-5, with 8 bases aligning to TRBD1. The V gene's germline CDR1 is SGHDT and CDR2 YYEEEE. The CDR3 sequence is 14 residues long. With 5 bases clipped from V and 4 bases from J, the junction kept 7 bases outside the gene matches. The DNA of the CDR3 is TGTGCCAGCAGTTCCGACAGGGGAGGAGAGACCCAGTACTTC. It yields the protein CASSSDRGGETQYF.

The CDR3 spells CASSPRQGRYGYTF. CDR3 nucleotides: TGTGCCAGCAGTCCACGACAGGGGCGCTATGGCTACACCTTC. The chain employs TRBV27 and TRBJ1-2; 8 positions agree with TRBD1. Germline V CDR1 and CDR2: MNHEY, SMNVEV (reference sequence). The CDR3 runs to 14 residues. Trimming at V came to 5 bases and at J to 4 bases, leaving 6 bases not matched to a gene.

The chain employs TRBV30 and TRBJ2-1, with D unclear. Germline CDR1 GTSNPN, CDR2 SVGIG (reference sequence). The CDR3 length is 13 residues. V was shortened by 2 bases and J by 5 bases, with 10 bases between the two germline ends. The CDR3 sequence is CAWSSTIHNEQFF. CDR3 in DNA: TGTGCCTGGAGTTCGACGATTCACAATGAGCAGTTCTTC.

This clonotype was counted at least ten times. V and J are TRBV2 and TRBJ2-5; TRBD2 agrees at 12 bases. Per germline, CDR1 SNHLY and CDR2 FYNNEI. CDR3 size: 15 residues. V dropped 5 bases and J dropped 4; count of bases not matched to a gene: 5. The CDR3 reads CASSKRLAGAETQYF. CDR3 DNA: TGTGCCAGCAGTAAGAGACTAGCGGGAGCAGAGACCCAGTACTTC.

The genes are TRBV18 and TRBJ2-7, with D unresolved. Germline V gene sequence: CDR1 KGHSH, CDR2 LQKENI. The CDR3 runs 14 residues. The V end was cut by 1 base, the J end by 0 bases, with 7 bases between. The CDR3 coding sequence is TGTGCCAGCTCACCACAGCAGAGCTCCTACGAGCAGTACTTC. This translates into CASSPQQSSYEQYF.

This clonotype has at least ten counts. V gene TRBV7-2 combines with J gene TRBJ1-2; perhaps TRBD1 as D (5 bases). Trimming removed 4 bases at V and 5 bases at J, with 11 bases between. This CDR3 is 13 amino acids long. The germline V gene has CDR1 SGHTA and CDR2 FQGNSA. DNA for the CDR3: TGTGCCAGCAGCTCCCGGGACTGGTATGGCTACACCTTC. Encoded protein: CASSSRDWYGYTF.

In its sample, this clonotype was seen a few times. The chain joins TRBV20-1 to TRBJ2-1; 9 bases align to TRBD2. Germline V lookup: CDR1 DFQATT, CDR2 SNEGSKA (reference sequence). V gave up 0 bases and J gave up 7 bases; unmatched junction bases: 7. This CDR3 contains 15 residues. The CDR3 region is CSARDTGTSLNEQFF. The CDR3 region has the DNA TGCAGTGCTAGAGATACCGGGACTAGCTTAAATGAGCAGTTCTTC.

This clonotype was seen a few times. Here the CDR3 reads CSVDNGARDGNTEAFF. The CDR3 region has the DNA TGCAGCGTTGATAACGGGGCTCGAGATGGGAACACTGAAGCTTTCTTT. J is TRBJ1-1 and V is TRBV29-1; TRBD1 might be the D (5 bases). CDR1 and CDR2 (germline): SQVTM, ANQGSEA. Trimming shortened V by 3 bases and J by 1 base, and 18 bases separated the two germline ends. The CDR3 is made up of 16 amino acids.

The CDR3 region is CASSLAGGTNEKLFF. In DNA form, the CDR3 reads TGTGCCAGCAGCTTAGCGGGGGGCACTAATGAAAAACTGTTTTTT. The chain combines TRBV7-9 with TRBJ1-4; perhaps TRBD1 as D (6 bases). V dropped 0 bases and J dropped 2 bases, with 7 bases sitting between them. There are 15 residues in the CDR3. Germline V lookup: CDR1 SEHNR, CDR2 FQNEAQ (reference sequence). The complete variable domain, with remaining parts taken from reference TRBV7-9 and TRBJ1-4, reads DTGVSQNPRHKITKRGQNVTFRCDPISEHNRLYWYRQTLGQGPEFLTYFQNEAQLEKSRLLSDRFSAERPKGSFSTLEIQRTEQGDSAMYLCASSLAGGTNEKLFFGSGTQLSVL.

In its sample, this clonotype was seen many times. DNA for the CDR3: TGCAGCGTTGAGAGTCAGGGGGGAGAGACCCAGTACTTC. It is translated as CSVESQGGETQYF. The genes are TRBV29-1 and TRBJ2-5; tentatively, D is TRBD1 (7 bases). The CDR3 spans 13 residues. Per the germline V gene, CDR1 is SQVTM and CDR2 is ANQGSEA. V lost 3 bases to trimming and J lost 4 bases, with 12 bases between them.